The 8 T cell receptor beta chains listed next were all sequenced from one sample in a study of blood T cell repertoires in COVID-19. The method was immunoSEQ multiplex PCR; TCRdb's version includes in-frame clones alone and lacks a portion of them. Seen here are hundreds of thousands of clones, more than 85% observed once, and the top ten hold approximately 4.3%. Sequencing was done on a sample of peripheral blood. These receptors all stem from a woman aged 25 to 39 with acute or convalescent COVID-19.

The V gene is TRBV9, the J gene TRBJ1-2, with D perhaps TRBD1 (6 bases). The CDR3 is 19 residues long. With 7 bases removed from V and 4 bases from J, the gap between germline ends came to 32 bases. CDR1 is SGDLS and CDR2 is YYNGEE in the germline V gene. DNA of the CDR3: TGTGCCAGCTCCAATCCAAGAGGGGGACACATGTCCCAGGGCTATGGCTACACCTTC. This translates into CASSNPRGGHMSQGYGYTF.

The genes are TRBV27 and TRBJ2-7; 11 bases are shared with TRBD1. This CDR3 contains 17 residues. Germline-derived CDR1 and CDR2 are MNHEY and SMNVEV (reference sequence). The junction had 10 bases not matched to a gene; V was cut back by 4 bases and J by 2 bases. The CDR3 DNA sequence: TGTGCCAGCAGTTCCACCGGGACAGGGGGACAAACCTACGAGCAGTACTTC. This gives the protein CASSSTGTGGQTYEQYF.

J is TRBJ2-1 and V is TRBV20-1; 9 bases align to TRBD2. Germline V CDR1 and CDR2: DFQATT, SNEGSKA (reference sequence). The CDR3 is 15 residues long. The V segment lost 3 bases and the J segment 2 bases; nucleotides outside the gene matches: 5. CDR3 in DNA: TGCAGTGCTAGTGTGAGCGGGGGGACCTACAATGAGCAGTTCTTC. Translation gives CSASVSGGTYNEQFF.

The rearrangement joins TRBV4-1 to TRBJ1-5; TRBD1 agrees at 8 bases. The ends lost 1 base at V and 3 bases at J; junction bases unmatched: 11. The germline CDR1 and CDR2 sequences are MGHRA and YSYEKL. The CDR3 is made up of 18 amino acids. The DNA for the CDR3 is TGCGCCAGCAGCCAAGGGGGGTGGACAGGGCCGAACAATCAGCCCCAGCATTTT. It specifies CASSQGGWTGPNNQPQHF.

V is TRBV18 and J is TRBJ2-7, with TRBD1 matching 7 bases. J lost 5 bases, V lost 4 bases, and 11 bases had no gene match. The length of the CDR3 is 15 residues. CDR1 and CDR2 (germline): KGHSH, LQKENI. The CDR3 DNA sequence: TGTGCCAGCTCACTCCAAGGGGGCAGGGTCGACGAGCAGTACTTC. Translated: CASSLQGGRVDEQYF.

The chain couples TRBV27 to TRBJ1-2; 7 nucleotides match TRBD1. V was pared by 7 bases and J by 8 bases, with 7 bases of the junction left unmatched. The length of the CDR3 is 12 residues. Germline CDR1 and CDR2: MNHEY and SMNVEV (reference sequence). CDR3 DNA sequence: TGTGCCAGCAAGGGGGCGGTGGGAGGCTACACCTTC. The encoded protein is CASKGAVGGYTF.

The chain has TRBV5-5 and TRBJ1-2; 7 nucleotides align to TRBD1. The germline V gene encodes CDR1 SGHKS and CDR2 YYEKEE (reference sequence). This CDR3 has 14 amino acids. The ends lost 4 bases at V and 3 bases at J; junction bases unmatched: 6. This CDR3 reads CASSQGQQYYGYTF. CDR3 in DNA: TGTGCCAGCAGCCAGGGACAGCAGTACTATGGCTACACCTTC.

The chain carries TRBV9 and TRBJ1-4, with D uncertain. CDR1 SGDLS and CDR2 YYNGEE come from the germline V gene. With 1 base removed from V and 10 bases from J, the gap between germline ends came to 11 bases. This CDR3 is built from 13 residues. The CDR3 DNA sequence: TGTGCCAGCAGCGTATCCCAGGAAGGAAAACTGTTTTTT. This translates into CASSVSQEGKLFF.